These 31 T cell receptor beta chains were all obtained from the same sample, sequenced in a study of T-cell reconstitution after alpha-beta-depleted transplantation in children (dated by TCRdb to about 2016). The library was generated by PCR. The instrument given in TCRdb is Illumina HiSeq 2500. TCR library preparation used molecular barcoding, with unique molecular identifiers applied to normalize quantification of the TCRbeta repertoire. TCRdb reanalyzed the raw reads on its own, using fastp at Q25 for trimming and MiXCR for clone calling, and kept in-frame beta chains. Every entry covers one CDR3 protein and lists the most common genes and DNA from its rows. The sample table records 70,000 or so distinct CDR3 sequences; roughly a tenth of these occur just once. The ten largest make up under 15% of the sample. The treatment or condition label corresponds to: allogeneic hematopoietic cell transplantation with graft depleted of TCRalphabeta T cells and CD19 B cells.

This specimen was PBMCs, taken before TCRalphabeta/CD19-depleted stem cell transplant. The receptors stem from a boy aged 10-17 years with acute myeloid leukemia, due to receive a stem cell transplant.

This clonotype appeared many times. This chain links TRBV7-2 with TRBJ1-2; D remains ambiguous. V lost 1 base to trimming and J lost 5 bases, with 2 bases between them. CDR3 length equals 11 residues. Germline V gene sequence: CDR1 SGHTA, CDR2 FQGNSA. The CDR3 DNA follows: TGTGCCAGCAGCTTAGATTATGGCTACACCTTC. Translating gives CASSLDYGYTF. Based on the CDR3 plus reference TRBV7-2 and TRBJ1-2, the full variable domain is GAGVSQSPSNKVTEKGKDVELRCDPISGHTALYWYRQSLGQGLEFLIYFQGNSAPDKSGLPSDRFSAERTGGSVSTLTIQRTQQEDSAVYLCASSLDYGYTFGSGTRLTVV.

By its share, this clonotype is medium-sized. This chain connects TRBV12-3 or TRBV12-4 to TRBJ1-1; D gene unclear. The CDR3 length is 12 residues. V gave up 3 bases and J gave up 3 bases, with 5 bases separating them. In nucleotides, the CDR3 is TGTGCCAGCAGTTTGCCGTACACTGAAGCTTTCTTT. Its protein product is CASSLPYTEAFF.

This clonotype occurred many times. The chain has TRBV20-1 and TRBJ2-3; possible D gene TRBD1, 6 bases. The CDR3 sequence is 13 residues long. Germline values: CDR1 DFQATT, CDR2 SNEGSKA (reference sequence). V was trimmed by 7 bases and J by 3 bases, leaving 14 bases between them. The CDR3 loop is CSEGVGSTDTQYF. In nucleotides, the CDR3 is TGCAGTGAGGGGGTGGGAAGTACAGATACGCAGTATTTT.

This clonotype was counted many times. J is TRBJ2-3 and V is TRBV5-1, with 9 nucleotides matching TRBD1. Germline V gives CDR1 SGHRS, CDR2 YFSETQ. V shed 3 bases and J 6 bases; nucleotides not matched to a gene: 8. This CDR3 has 15 amino acids. The CDR3 DNA follows: TGCGCCAGCAGCTCATACGACAGGGGGGCCGATACGCAGTATTTT. Encoded protein: CASSSYDRGADTQYF.

This clonotype was counted ten times or more. The chain couples TRBV29-1 to TRBJ2-3, with 7 bases identical to TRBD1. The CDR3 runs 13 residues. Unmatched junction bases numbered 13, after V lost 8 bases and J lost 8 bases. Germline V lookup: CDR1 SQVTM, CDR2 ANQGSEA. The CDR3, as DNA: TGCAGCTCCATAGGGGGCCCAATAGGTACGCAGTATTTT. Translated: CSSIGGPIGTQYF.

There are many counts of this clonotype. The chain employs TRBV27 and TRBJ1-2, with D tentatively TRBD1 (5 bases). The germline V gene has CDR1 MNHEY and CDR2 SMNVEV (reference sequence). The CDR3 is made up of 16 amino acids. V was cut by 5 bases and J by 0 bases, with 16 bases left in between. In DNA, the CDR3 is TGTGCCAGCAGTCCTATGGGGGTGCCAACTAACTATGGCTACACCTTC. Amino acids: CASSPMGVPTNYGYTF.

This clonotype turned up a few times. The junction differs from germline at one of its ends, possibly a read error. The gene calls are TRBV2 and TRBJ2-3; D is perhaps TRBD2 (6 bases). The CDR3 is 18 residues long. CDR1 and CDR2 (germline): SNHLY, FYNNEI. CDR3 nucleotides: TGTGCCCGCAGTCCAGCCCATCTTGTGGCGGGGAGTGGAGATACGCAGTATTTT. This codes for CARSPAHLVAGSGDTQYF. Supplemented by reference TRBV2 and TRBJ2-3, the full variable domain reads EPEVTQTPSHQVTQMGQEVILRCVPISNHLYFYWYRQILGQKVEFLVSFYNNEISEKSEIFDDQFSVERPDGSNFTLKIRSTKLEDSAMYFCARSPAHLVAGSGDTQYFGPGTRLTVL.

The table lists this clonotype with many counts. The chain carries TRBV21-1 and TRBJ2-3; the table assigns TRBD2, which was not confirmed against the DNA. TRBV21-1 has pseudogene status. CDR3 size: 15 residues. The CDR3 reads CASSKEREVAGGEYF. In nucleotides, the CDR3 is TGTGCCAGCAGCAAAGAGAGGGAAGTAGCGGGAGGCGAGTATTTT.

This clonotype was seen at least ten times. The chain combines TRBV24-1 with TRBJ2-2; 12 nucleotides line up with TRBD2. This CDR3 region has 20 residues. Germline loops: CDR1 KGHDR, CDR2 SFDVKD. J was trimmed by 4 bases and V by 2 bases; bases with no gene match: 13. DNA of the CDR3: TGTGCCACCAGTGATTCCTACTACGGACTAGCGGGGTCTTCCACCGGGGAGCTGTTTTTT. Its translation: CATSDSYYGLAGSSTGELFF.

This clonotype was seen at least ten times. This chain joins TRBV29-1 and TRBJ2-7, with D possibly matching TRBD2 (6 bases). CDR1 and CDR2 from the germline V gene are SQVTM and ANQGSEA. CDR3 length equals 13 residues. The V and J ends lost 4 bases and 1 base respectively, with 11 bases between them. CDR3 DNA: TGCAGCGTTGCTGGCCTAGCGTCCTACGAGCAGTACTTC. Its translation is CSVAGLASYEQYF.

This clonotype was detected only a few times. V is TRBV18 and J is TRBJ1-3; D gene unclear. The V end was cut by 1 base, the J end by 0 bases, with 13 bases between. The CDR3 runs 17 residues. Germline V gives CDR1 KGHSH, CDR2 LQKENI. The CDR3 here is CASSPLGLQTSGNTIYF. CDR3 bases: TGTGCCAGCTCACCACTAGGCCTCCAAACCTCTGGAAACACCATATATTTT.

This clonotype has ten or more counts. The V and J genes are TRBV12-3 or TRBV12-4 and TRBJ2-2, with 11 bases fitting TRBD1. The CDR3 sequence is 15 residues long. V lost 4 bases, J lost 5 bases, and 3 bases stayed unmatched. CDR3: CASSSGDRGTGELFF. The DNA of the CDR3 is TGTGCCAGCAGTTCTGGGGACAGGGGGACCGGGGAGCTGTTTTTT.

This clonotype has a count of ten or more. The J gene is TRBJ2-1, the V gene TRBV12-3 or TRBV12-4; 9 bases map to TRBD2. This CDR3 comprises 17 residues. J was trimmed by 4 bases and V by 3 bases; bases with no gene match: 10. The CDR3 sequence: CASSLRLAGSPYNEQFF. The CDR3 nucleotides read TGTGCCAGCAGTTTGCGGCTAGCGGGAAGCCCTTACAATGAGCAGTTCTTC.

This clonotype was counted ten times or more. V is TRBV6-2 or TRBV6-3 and J is TRBJ2-1; no clear D. In germline, CDR1 is MNHEY, CDR2 SVGEGT. The length of the CDR3 is 14 residues. V shed 7 bases and J shed 5 bases, with 15 bases lying between them. The CDR3 DNA sequence: TGTGCCAGCACCGCACTGCTAGAAAACAATGAGCAGTTCTTC. This encodes CASTALLENNEQFF.

This clonotype appeared many times. This chain connects TRBV24-1 to TRBJ2-3; D call uncertain. Germline CDR1 reads KGHDR; CDR2 reads SFDVKD. Trimming took 0 bases from V and 1 from J, leaving 10 bases between them. The CDR3 is 16 amino acids. The CDR3 protein is CATSDLYGIGTDTQYF. The CDR3 nucleotides are TGTGCCACCAGTGATTTGTATGGGATCGGCACAGATACGCAGTATTTT.

At least ten counts were recorded for this clonotype. This chain connects TRBV2 to TRBJ2-3, with 11 bases aligning to TRBD2. J lost 4 bases, V lost 5 bases, and 8 bases had no gene match. In germline, CDR1 is SNHLY, CDR2 FYNNEI. CDR3 length: 16 residues. The CDR3 bases are TGTGCCAGCAGTTCAATTAGCGGGGGGGCCGCAGATACGCAGTATTTT. This sequence encodes CASSSISGGAADTQYF.

This clonotype occurred many times. The chain has TRBV7-8 and TRBJ2-2; D may match TRBD1 or TRBD2 (5 bases each). Germline V gives CDR1 SGHVS, CDR2 FQNEAQ. V was cut by 0 bases and J by 3 bases, with 23 bases left in between. This CDR3 is built from 20 residues. CDR3 nucleotide sequence: TGTGCCAGCAGCTTAGCCCATGTCCGTCGCCGGGGACCGGACACCGGGGAGCTGTTTTTT. Protein product: CASSLAHVRRRGPDTGELFF.

There are many counts of this clonotype. The chain combines TRBV6-2 or TRBV6-3 with TRBJ2-2; the D is unclear. Germline CDR1 is MNHEY and CDR2 is SVGEGT. CDR3 length: 13 amino acids. V was cut by 6 bases and J by 4 bases, with 9 bases left in between. Written as DNA, the CDR3 is TGTGCCAGCAGGGGGTCTGGCACCGGGGAGCTGTTTTTT. Its translation: CASRGSGTGELFF.

This clonotype was recorded many times. The chain employs TRBV7-2 and TRBJ2-7, with 7 bases matching TRBD2. This CDR3 is built from 14 residues. V trimming: 4 bases; J trimming: 4 bases; junction bases outside the gene matches: 7. Germline V gene sequence: CDR1 SGHTA, CDR2 FQGNSA. DNA for the CDR3: TGTGCCAGCAGCTCCGGGACTATACCTTACGAGCAGTACTTC. This translates into CASSSGTIPYEQYF.

This clonotype was observed many times. The chain links TRBV12-3 or TRBV12-4 to TRBJ2-2; D may be TRBD2 (6 bases). This CDR3 has 17 residues. Trimming took off 2 bases at V and 6 bases at J, with 19 bases between the two ends. Here the CDR3 reads CASSLYGGTFRAGELFF. The CDR3 region has the DNA TGTGCCAGCAGTTTATATGGGGGGACTTTTCGCGCCGGGGAGCTGTTTTTT.

This clonotype was recorded many times. The chain employs TRBV5-1 and TRBJ1-4; D gene unclear. Trimming shortened V by 0 bases and J by 14 bases, and 14 bases separated the two germline ends. Germline CDR1 reads SGHRS; CDR2 reads YFSETQ. The CDR3 runs to 13 residues. CDR3 in DNA: TGCGCCAGCAGCTTGGCTCTGTCCTCCTCGCTGTTTTTT. Protein sequence: CASSLALSSSLFF.

This clonotype was recorded many times. The chain links TRBV6-6 to TRBJ2-4, with 12 bases aligning to TRBD2. The CDR3 has 21 amino acids. CDR1 and CDR2 from the germline V gene are MNHNY and SVGAGI (reference sequence). J gave up 0 bases and V 2 bases, and 14 bases lay outside the gene matches. The CDR3 protein is CASSYPGLAGGLELAKNIQYF. Written as DNA, the CDR3 is TGTGCCAGCAGTTACCCTGGTCTAGCGGGAGGGCTCGAGCTAGCCAAAAACATTCAGTACTTC.

This clonotype was counted ten times or more. This chain links TRBV5-1 with TRBJ1-6; 8 nucleotides agree with TRBD1. This CDR3 contains 15 residues. With 2 bases clipped from V and 10 bases from J, the junction kept 8 bases outside the gene matches. The V gene's germline CDR1 is SGHRS and CDR2 YFSETQ. The CDR3 is CASSFYGQGDSPLHF. The CDR3, as DNA: TGCGCCAGCAGCTTCTACGGACAGGGCGACTCACCCCTCCACTTT.

The chain uses TRBV7-9 and TRBJ1-4, with 9 bases that match TRBD1. The CDR3 extends over 14 amino acids. V shed 5 bases and J 5 bases; nucleotides not matched to a gene: 3. CDR1 and CDR2 from the germline V gene are SEHNR and FQNEAQ (reference sequence). CDR3 residues: CASSQGTGNEKLFF. CDR3 bases: TGTGCCAGCAGCCAAGGGACAGGGAATGAAAAACTGTTTTTT.

This clonotype was observed many times. The chain combines TRBV10-2 with TRBJ1-2; tentative D call: TRBD1 (6 bases). The CDR3 length is 15 residues. Germline lookup yields CDR1 WSHSY and CDR2 SAAADI. Trimming took 3 bases from V and 9 from J, leaving 20 bases between them. The CDR3 loop reads CASSDPGQGRGSYTF. CDR3 nucleotide sequence: TGCGCCAGCAGTGACCCGGGACAAGGACGAGGAAGCTACACCTTC.

The chain employs TRBV27 and TRBJ2-3; 10 bases line up with TRBD2. With 3 bases clipped from V and 4 bases from J, the junction kept 1 base outside the gene matches. Germline values: CDR1 MNHEY, CDR2 SMNVEV (reference sequence). This CDR3 contains 14 residues. CDR3 DNA: TGTGCCAGCAGTTTGGGACTAGCGTCAGATACGCAGTATTTT. Amino acids: CASSLGLASDTQYF.

Many counts were recorded for this clonotype. The chain recombines TRBV12-3 or TRBV12-4 with TRBJ2-1, with D perhaps matching TRBD1 (5 bases). The V and J ends lost 10 bases and 1 base respectively, with 17 bases between them. The CDR3 runs 15 residues. This chain's CDR3 is CATARRVGSYNEQFF. As DNA, the CDR3 is TGTGCCACGGCTCGCAGGGTAGGGTCCTACAATGAGCAGTTCTTC.

For this clonotype: A much larger clonotype is one base distant, so this may be a read error. This sequence joins TRBV6-5 and TRBJ2-1, with 7 bases aligning to TRBD1. This CDR3 comprises 17 residues. CDR1 is MNHEY, CDR2 SVGAGI, per germline. The chain's CDR3 is CARSYSGQGVVFNEQFF. CDR3 in DNA: TGTGCCAGAAGTTACTCGGGCCAGGGGGTAGTTTTCAATGAGCAGTTCTTC.

In this sample, this clonotype turned up many times. V is TRBV19 and J is TRBJ1-1, with D unclear. V lost 5 bases to trimming and J lost 0 bases, with 7 bases between them. The CDR3 totals 13 residues. The V gene's germline CDR1 is LNHDA and CDR2 SQIVND (reference sequence). The CDR3 loop is CASSAQMNTEAFF. The CDR3, as DNA: TGTGCCAGTAGTGCTCAGATGAACACTGAAGCTTTCTTT.

This chain joins TRBV7-2 and TRBJ1-2; D unresolved. V gave up 1 base and J gave up 7 bases, with 10 bases separating them. Germline CDR1 reads SGHTA; CDR2 reads FQGNSA. The CDR3 is 13 amino acids. CDR3 region: CASSLEAFSGYTF. CDR3 coding DNA: TGTGCCAGCAGCTTAGAGGCGTTCTCTGGCTACACCTTC.

This clonotype was observed many times. J is TRBJ2-7 and V is TRBV14, with no clear D. The CDR3 totals 17 residues. Germline loops: CDR1 SGHDN, CDR2 FVKESK. V lost 0 bases and J 0 bases, leaving 15 bases between the germline ends. Written as DNA, the CDR3 is TGTGCCAGCAGCCAAGATTGTACGGCTGCCCTCTCCTACGAGCAGTACGTC. Protein product: CASSQDCTAALSYEQYV.